The sequence of this T cell receptor beta chain was determined in a study of early T cells in non-severe SARS-CoV-2 infection. About the research overall: Chains from this unsorted whole-blood bulk RNA could not be paired.

Study-level points and caveats: Anti-spike CD8 responses were favored by VDJdb matching, which missed private and CD4 specificities.

The TCR library protocol attached unique molecular identifiers to the individual cDNA molecules. Via MiXCR, TCRdb re-called the 5' RACE reads, giving one row per CDR3 protein. Seen here are 70,000 or so distinct CDR3 sequences, roughly a tenth observed once, and the top ten hold around 7.3%. Trimming pared 2 bases from V and 2 bases from J, leaving 8 bases between. CDR1 is SGDLS and CDR2 is YYNGEE in the germline V gene. The CDR3 sequence is 15 residues long. A remark on this clonotype: Its specificity is unknown.

The material was whole blood, obtained at baseline. This receptor was identified in an adult who was a healthcare worker with PCR-confirmed SARS-CoV-2 infection or an uninfected control (not recorded which). The V and J genes are TRBV9 and TRBJ2-6; the D is unclear. In DNA, the CDR3 is TGTGCCAGCAGCGTTGGGCCCGCTGGGGCCAACGTCCTGACTTTC. This gives the protein CASSVGPAGANVLTF. Combining the CDR3 with reference TRBV9 and TRBJ2-6 gives the whole variable domain DSGVTQTPKHLITATGQRVTLRCSPRSGDLSVYWYQQSLDQGLQFLIQYYNGEERAKGNILERFSAQQFPDLHSELNLSSLELGDSALYFCASSVGPAGANVLTFGAGSRLTVL.